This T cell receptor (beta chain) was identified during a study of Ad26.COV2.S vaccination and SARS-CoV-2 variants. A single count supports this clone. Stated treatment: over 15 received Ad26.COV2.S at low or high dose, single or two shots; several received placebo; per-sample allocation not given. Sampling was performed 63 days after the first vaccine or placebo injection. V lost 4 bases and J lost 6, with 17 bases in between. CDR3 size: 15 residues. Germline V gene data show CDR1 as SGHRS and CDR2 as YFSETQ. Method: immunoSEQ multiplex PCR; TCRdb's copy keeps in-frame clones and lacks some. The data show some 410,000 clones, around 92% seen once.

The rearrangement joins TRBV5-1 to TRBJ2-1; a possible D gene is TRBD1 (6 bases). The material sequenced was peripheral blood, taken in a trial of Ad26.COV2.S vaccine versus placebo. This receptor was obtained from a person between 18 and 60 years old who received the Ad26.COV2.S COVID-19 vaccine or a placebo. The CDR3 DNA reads TGCGCCAGCAGCCTGGGATCTCCACAGGGCAATGAGCAGTTCTTC. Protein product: CASSLGSPQGNEQFF. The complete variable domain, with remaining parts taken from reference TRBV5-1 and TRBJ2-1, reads KAGVTQTPRYLIKTRGQQVTLSCSPISGHRSVSWYQQTPGQGLQFLFEYFSETQRNKGNFPGRFSGRQFSNSRSEMNVSTLELGDSALYLCASSLGSPQGNEQFFGPGTRLTVL.